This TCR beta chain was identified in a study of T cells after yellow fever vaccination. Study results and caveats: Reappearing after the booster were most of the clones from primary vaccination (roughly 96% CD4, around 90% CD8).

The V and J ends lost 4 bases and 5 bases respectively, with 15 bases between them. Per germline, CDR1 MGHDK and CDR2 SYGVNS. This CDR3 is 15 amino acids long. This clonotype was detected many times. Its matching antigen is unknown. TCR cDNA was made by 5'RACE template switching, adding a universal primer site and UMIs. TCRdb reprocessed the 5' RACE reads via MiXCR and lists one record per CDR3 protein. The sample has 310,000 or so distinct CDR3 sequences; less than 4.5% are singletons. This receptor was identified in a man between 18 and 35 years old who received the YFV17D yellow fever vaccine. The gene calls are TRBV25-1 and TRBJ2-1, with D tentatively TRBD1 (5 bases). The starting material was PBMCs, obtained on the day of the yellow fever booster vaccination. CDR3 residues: CASSAPAGNHNEQFF. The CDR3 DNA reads TGTGCCAGCAGTGCCCCGGCAGGGAACCACAATGAGCAGTTCTTC.